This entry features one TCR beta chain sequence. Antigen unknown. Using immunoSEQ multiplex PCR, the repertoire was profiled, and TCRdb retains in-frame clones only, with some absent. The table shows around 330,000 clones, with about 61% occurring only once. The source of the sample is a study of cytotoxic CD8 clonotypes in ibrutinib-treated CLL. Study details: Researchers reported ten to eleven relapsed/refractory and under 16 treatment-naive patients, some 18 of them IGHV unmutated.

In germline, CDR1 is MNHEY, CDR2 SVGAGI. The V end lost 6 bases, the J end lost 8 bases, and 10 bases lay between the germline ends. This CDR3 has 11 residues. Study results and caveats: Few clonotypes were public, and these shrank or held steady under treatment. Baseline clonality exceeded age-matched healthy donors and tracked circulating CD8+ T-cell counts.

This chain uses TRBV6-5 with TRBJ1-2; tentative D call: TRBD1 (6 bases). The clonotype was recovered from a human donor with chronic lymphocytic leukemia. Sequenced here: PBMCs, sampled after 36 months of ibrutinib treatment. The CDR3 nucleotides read TGTGCCAGCAGACACAGGGTCGGCTACACCTTC. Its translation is CASRHRVGYTF.